This T cell receptor beta chain derives from a study of blood T cells in healthy people across ages. Study-level results: Because donor CMV status was unknown, expanded clonotype changes were possibly confounded.

Germline CDR1 is MDHEN and CDR2 is SYDVKM. The CDR3 is 13 amino acids. With V trimmed by 3 bases and J by 11 bases, 7 bases remained unmatched. With a J-beta primer mix and a sample-barcoded 5' primer, a second PCR ran 7 to 11 cycles. TCRdb independently ran MiXCR on the 5' RACE reads; one entry per CDR3 protein. The data hold some 640,000 distinct CDR3 sequences, with about 30% observed a single time. This clonotype has at least ten counts. Its target is not known. Sequencing was carried out using blood. J is TRBJ2-1 and V is TRBV28, with TRBD1 matching 7 bases. This receptor was obtained from an elderly woman in good health. The CDR3 region has the DNA TGTGCCAGCAGTTTCTCGACAGGGCAGAAGCAGTTCTTC. Translated: CASSFSTGQKQFF. Combining the CDR3 with reference TRBV28 and TRBJ2-1 gives the whole variable domain DVKVTQSSRYLVKRTGEKVFLECVQDMDHENMFWYRQDPGLGLRLIYFSYDVKMKEKGDIPEGYSVSREKKERFSLILESASTNQTSMYLCASSFSTGQKQFFGPGTRLTVL.